The rows below give T cell receptor beta chains drawn from one sample of a study of blood T cell repertoires in COVID-19. Clones were read by immunoSEQ multiplex PCR, and TCRdb kept only the in-frame ones, dropping some. The data show about 200,000 clones, with 80% seen just once and 5.5% to 8.5% held by the top ten. The specimen sequenced was peripheral blood. These receptors were taken from a man aged 55-75 years with acute or convalescent COVID-19. Both conserved end residues are trimmed from each CDR3.

TRBJ1-5 | TRBV19 | ASSAGGGSNQPQH
TRBJ1-6 | TRBV19 | ASTRTGGNSPLH
TRBJ1-1 | TRBV7-9 | ASSSGFQNTEAF
TRBJ2-7 | TRBV3-1/TRBV3-2 | ASSQGPAGGYEQY
TRBJ2-7 | TRBV7-9 | ASRPGQSYEQY
TRBJ2-7 | TRBV27 | ASSLKGSLRGISYEQY
TRBJ2-1 | TRBV12-5 | ASGGTSGGGTYNEQF
TRBJ1-1 | TRBV11-3 | ASSSSGVNTEAF
TRBJ2-1 | TRBV24-1 | ATSDPGIAGVYEQF
TRBJ1-4 | TRBV2 | ASSESEGSGEKLF
TRBJ2-1 | TRBV11-3 | ASSSQQGEQF
TRBJ1-4 | TRBV5-1 | ASSIQSTGANEKLF
TRBJ2-7 | TRBV11-1 | ASSSSGYEQY
TRBJ2-3 | TRBV11-2 | ASSRGPRTSGGPRQY
TRBJ2-3 | TRBV5-1 | ASDRGVLAGSNTDTQY
TRBJ1-2 | TRBV7-9 | ASSSTLNYGYT
TRBJ1-2 | TRBV6-2/TRBV6-3 | ASSYGPGGYT
TRBJ1-5 | TRBV19 | ASSSHQGAYNQPQH
TRBJ2-1 | TRBV5-1 | ASSLTAGGTYNEQF
TRBJ1-5 | TRBV2 | ASTWGPSNQPQH
TRBJ2-2 | TRBV7-7 | ASRALTSGTTGELF
TRBJ2-1 | TRBV20-1 | SASPSGITYNEQF
TRBJ2-1 | TRBV7-6 | ASSPSSGRAYEQF
TRBJ1-5 | TRBV5-6 | ASSRLEEQPQH
TRBJ1-1 | TRBV6-6 | ASSYPPRNTEAF
TRBJ2-7 | TRBV3-1/TRBV3-2 | ASSPPLTGLLIHEQY